The 17 T cell receptor beta chains listed next were all sequenced from one sample in a study of tumor and adjacent non-tumor tissue in lung cancer. A modified ARM-PCR protocol with three rounds of nested PCR amplified TCRbeta. TCRdb passed the multiplex PCR reads through MiXCR, listing each CDR3 protein once. The sample contains about 200,000 distinct CDR3 sequences, 71% of which appear only once. No cell sorting was done before RNA was extracted from the tissue. The source material was lung tumor tissue. The receptor set was obtained from a man in his 60s with non-small cell lung cancer.

Notes on this clonotype: Possible read error: a much larger clone is one base away. The chain employs TRBV6-6 and TRBJ2-7; TRBD1 matches 12 bases. CDR1 and CDR2 (germline): MNHNY, SVGAGI (reference sequence). CDR3 length: 14 amino acids. V was pared by 7 bases and J by 7 bases, with 8 bases of the junction left unmatched. CDR3 amino acids: CASNRGQGAKEQYF. The CDR3 DNA reads TGTGCCAGCAACCGGGGACAGGGGGCAAAAGAGCAGTACTTC.

Worth noting for this clonotype: A read error may produce the germline difference seen at one junction end. The gene calls are TRBV20-1 and TRBJ2-5; TRBD2 matches 10 bases. The CDR3 covers 14 residues. Germline CDR1 and CDR2: DFQATT and SNEGSKA (reference sequence). The DNA of the CDR3 is TGTAGTACTAGACAAGCGGGAGGGGGGGTGACCCAGTACTTC. It yields the protein CSTRQAGGGVTQYF.

A word on this clonotype: The germline gene is not matched at one end of the junction; a read error may be the cause. The chain combines TRBV29-1 with TRBJ2-3; D is perhaps TRBD2 (5 bases). The CDR3 contains 13 residues. Germline V lookup: CDR1 SQVTM, CDR2 ANQGSEA. DNA of the CDR3: TGCAGCGTTGTGGCCGGGAACACAGTTACGCAGTATTTT. Its protein product is CSVVAGNTVTQYF.

About this clonotype itself: This may come from a read error, since a much larger clone is one base off. The chain uses TRBV12-3 or TRBV12-4 and TRBJ2-7; D may be TRBD1 (5 bases). The CDR3 totals 13 residues. DNA for the CDR3: TGTGCCAGCAGTCTGGGGCTGTTCTACAAGCAGTACTTC. This translates into CASSLGLFYKQYF.

This clonotype turned up a few times. A much bigger clone sits one base away, suggesting this may be a read error. V and J are TRBV20-1 and TRBJ1-1, with no clear D. This CDR3 comprises 14 residues. Germline V gene sequence: CDR1 DFQATT, CDR2 SNEGSKA (reference sequence). CDR3 in DNA: TGCAGTACTAGAACAGACGCGGGGTACACTGAAGCTTTCTTT. This codes for CSTRTDAGYTEAFF.

On this clonotype itself: This may arise from a read error, as a much more abundant clone is one base away. The genes are TRBV20-1 and TRBJ2-1; 8 positions agree with TRBD2. The CDR3 spans 16 residues. Germline V lookup: CDR1 DFQATT, CDR2 SNEGSKA (reference sequence). V gave up 3 bases and J gave up 2 bases; unmatched junction bases: 9. CDR3 DNA sequence: TGCAGTGCTAGGATTCCCGGGACTAGAGCCTACAATGAGCAGTTCTTC. As protein: CSARIPGTRAYNEQFF.

Remarks on this clonotype: This could be a read error, since a much larger clone is one nucleotide away. This sequence joins TRBV4-1 and TRBJ1-5, with 9 bases that match TRBD1. Germline values: CDR1 MGHRA, CDR2 YSYEKL. The CDR3 contains 16 residues. CDR3 region: CGSSQPPGQGNQPQHF. In nucleotides, the CDR3 is TGCGGCAGCAGCCAGCCGCCGGGACAGGGTAATCAGCCCCAGCATTTT.

This clonotype was detected a few times. A read error may account for a junction end that differs from germline. V usage is TRBV20-1 and J usage is TRBJ2-7, with 7 bases matching TRBD1. This CDR3 is built from 14 residues. CDR1 and CDR2 from the germline V gene are DFQATT and SNEGSKA (reference sequence). The CDR3 DNA reads TGCGGTGCTTCCTCGGACAGGTACTCCTACGAGCAGTACTTC. Amino acids: CGASSDRYSYEQYF.

As for this clonotype: A read error may account for a junction end that differs from germline. The chain carries TRBV12-3 or TRBV12-4 and TRBJ1-1; 11 bases match TRBD1. The CDR3 extends over 17 amino acids. CDR3 region: CPSSPRGQGVSNTETFF. The DNA for the CDR3 is TGTCCCAGCAGCCCACGGGGACAGGGGGTTTCGAACACTGAAACTTTCTTT.

In the case of this clonotype: Without the conserved terminal phenylalanine or tryptophan, this CDR3 likely stems from a read error. V and J are TRBV10-1 and TRBJ2-2; maybe TRBD1 (6 bases). The CDR3 runs to 15 residues. The germline V gene has CDR1 WNHNN and CDR2 SYGVQD (reference sequence). The CDR3 DNA reads as TGCGTCAGCAGTGATAAGGCAGGGGTCACCGCGGAGCTGTTTTCT. This encodes CVSSDKAGVTAELFS.

As regards this clonotype: A much larger clone lies a single base off, so this may be a read error. This chain connects TRBV20-1 to TRBJ2-4; D gene unclear. From germline, CDR1 is DFQATT and CDR2 SNEGSKA (reference sequence). This CDR3 is 12 amino acids long. The CDR3 reads CSARTQKIIQYF. The CDR3 DNA follows: TGCAGTGCTCGGACGCAAAAAATCATTCAGTACTTC.

The chain carries TRBV4-1 and TRBJ1-2; D uncertain. The V end was cut by 9 bases, the J end by 3 bases, with 17 bases between. The CDR3 runs to 14 residues. The germline gives CDR1 MGHRA, CDR2 YSYEKL. The CDR3 sequence is CARSTRTADYGYTF. CDR3 coding DNA: TGCGCCAGAAGCACGAGGACGGCTGACTATGGCTACACCTTC.

Concerning this clonotype itself: A much larger clone differs from this one at a single base, so this may be a read error. The J gene is TRBJ1-2, the V gene TRBV6-1; tentative D call: TRBD1 (5 bases). CDR3 length equals 15 residues. The germline gives CDR1 MNHNS, CDR2 SASEGT. The DNA of the CDR3 is TGTGGCAGCAGTGACTTGGGACTCCCTAGCGGCGGCTACACCTTC. The encoded protein is CGSSDLGLPSGGYTF.

The chain recombines TRBV6-5 with TRBJ2-5, with 10 bases aligning to TRBD1. Germline V gene lookup returns CDR1 MNHEY and CDR2 SVGAGI. Trimming at V came to 10 bases and at J to 14 bases, leaving 19 bases not matched to a gene. CDR3 size: 14 residues. The CDR3 protein is CANKTGGFWETKYF. The CDR3 DNA sequence: TGTGCCAACAAGACAGGGGGCTTTTGGGAGACCAAATACTTC.

The chain couples TRBV28 to TRBJ2-4; 8 bases agree with TRBD2. Trimming took 8 bases from V and 3 from J; bases not matched to a gene: 3. In germline, CDR1 is MDHEN, CDR2 SYDVKM. The CDR3 covers 13 residues. CDR3 in DNA: TGTGCCAGCGCCGGGGGGGACAAAAACATTCAGTACTTC. It codes for CASAGGDKNIQYF.

With regard to this clonotype: A much larger clone sits a single nucleotide away, making a read error possible. V is TRBV29-1 and J is TRBJ2-7; 8 nucleotides align to TRBD2. The CDR3 has 14 residues. Trimming removed 1 base from V and 1 base from J; junction bases left unmatched: 3. Germline CDR1 and CDR2: SQVTM and ANQGSEA. The CDR3 loop reads CSVEGTSRSYEQYF. The CDR3 coding sequence is TGCAGCGTTGAAGGGACTAGCAGATCCTACGAGCAGTACTTC.

A remark on this clonotype: Being one base from a much bigger clone, this may be a read error. This chain links TRBV7-9 with TRBJ2-2; 10 nucleotides match TRBD2. V shed 2 bases and J 0 bases; nucleotides not matched to a gene: 3. The length of the CDR3 is 17 residues. The germline CDR1 and CDR2 sequences are SEHNR and FQNEAQ (reference sequence). The CDR3 region is CASSLTSGTPNTGELFF. CDR3 nucleotide sequence: TGTGCCAGCAGCTTAACTAGCGGGACCCCGAACACCGGGGAGCTGTTTTTT.